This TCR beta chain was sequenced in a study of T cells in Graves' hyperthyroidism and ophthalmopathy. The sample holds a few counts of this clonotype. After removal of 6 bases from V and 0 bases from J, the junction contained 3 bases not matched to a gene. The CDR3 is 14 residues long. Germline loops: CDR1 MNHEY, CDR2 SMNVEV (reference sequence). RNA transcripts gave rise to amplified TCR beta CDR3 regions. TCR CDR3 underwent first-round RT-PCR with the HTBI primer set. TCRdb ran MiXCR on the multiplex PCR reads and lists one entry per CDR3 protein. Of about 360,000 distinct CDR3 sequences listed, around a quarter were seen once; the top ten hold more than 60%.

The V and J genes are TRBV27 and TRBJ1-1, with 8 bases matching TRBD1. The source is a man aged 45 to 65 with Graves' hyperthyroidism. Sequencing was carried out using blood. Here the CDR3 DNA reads TGTGCCAGCAGGCAGGGGGCGATGAACACTGAAGCTTTCTTT. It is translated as CASRQGAMNTEAFF.